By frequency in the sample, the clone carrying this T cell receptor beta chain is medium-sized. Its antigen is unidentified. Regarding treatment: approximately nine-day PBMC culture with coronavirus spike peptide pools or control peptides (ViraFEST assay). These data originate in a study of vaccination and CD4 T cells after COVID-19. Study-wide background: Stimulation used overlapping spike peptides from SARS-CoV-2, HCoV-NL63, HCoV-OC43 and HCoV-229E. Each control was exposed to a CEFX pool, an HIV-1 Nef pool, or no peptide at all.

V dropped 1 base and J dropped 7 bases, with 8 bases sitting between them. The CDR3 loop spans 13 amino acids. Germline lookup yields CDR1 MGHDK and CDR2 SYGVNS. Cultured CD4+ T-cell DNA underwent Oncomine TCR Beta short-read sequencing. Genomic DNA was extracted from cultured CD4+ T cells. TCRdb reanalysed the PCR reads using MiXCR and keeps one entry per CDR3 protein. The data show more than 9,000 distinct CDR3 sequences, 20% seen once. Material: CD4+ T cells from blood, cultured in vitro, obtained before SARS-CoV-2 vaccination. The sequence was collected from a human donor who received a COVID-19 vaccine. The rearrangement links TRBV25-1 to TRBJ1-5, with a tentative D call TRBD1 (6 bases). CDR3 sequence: CASSESGAQPQHF. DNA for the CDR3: TGTGCCAGCAGTGAATCGGGGGCGCAGCCCCAGCATTTT.